This TCR beta chain stems from a study of cytomegalovirus exposure and HLA in healthy donors (dated 2017 in TCRdb). Regarding the research as a whole: An earlier analysis of some 620 of the donors reported 276 Gb of sequence data and 117 million unique TCR beta sequences obtained from about 180 million T cells. Approximately 310 gigabases of sequencing data and tens of millions of unique TCR sequences were included in an early release covering over 600 HLA-typed donors. Of the roughly 400 genotyped donors, 65% to 90% fell in the genetic ancestry cluster associated with self-reported Caucasian donors. The study aimed to test whether cataloging public T cell receptors could reveal signatures of past pathogen exposure. The study used immunosequencing to profile the T cell repertoires of hundreds of subjects and linked those repertoires to cytomegalovirus serostatus. Along with the roughly 710-subject first cohort, a separate validation cohort of 120 different subjects was used. To predict cytomegalovirus infection status, the study brought together high-throughput TCR immunosequencing, statistical association of individual TCRs with disease status, and machine learning. To study patterns of TCR occurrence, a later analysis re-analyzed previously published TCR beta repertoires from more than 550 donors and added high-resolution HLA genotyping. Rather than using new phenotypic data, the later analysis identified candidate immune exposures from TCR beta sequences and from how often those sequences occurred across donors. In an earlier analysis of 587 of the donors, high-throughput TCR beta sequencing was used to judge whether each TCR beta V gene segment behaved as functional or pseudogenic. Donor age, sex, ethnicity and CMV serostatus were compiled alongside the repertoire data. In a later genetic analysis, genome-wide SNP genotypes for about three fifths of the 666 donors were used, and that subset was treated as a discovery cohort. All discovery cohort repertoires had been generated on a single sequencing platform. Both class I and class II loci were covered by HLA typing, at four-digit resolution. The number of typed donors differed by locus: about 629-630 for A, B, C, DRB1 and DQB1; 500 to 550 for DQA1; approximately 600 for DPA1; and about 470 for DPB1. Because of strong linkage in the cohort, five DR-DQ haplotypes were treated as single units for association and clustering. Across roughly 420 genotyped donors of the cohort, an average of about 200,000 unique TCR beta nucleotide sequences per donor were sequenced, and 15% to 20% of those sequences were non-productive. Beyond this particular receptor, the publication reports: Only TCR beta chains were sequenced in this cohort, and the absence of alpha or paired-chain data limited detectable features. According to a later analysis, parvovirus B19, influenza, CMV and Epstein-Barr virus appeared linked to several top co-occurrence clusters. Because counts were too low, roughly 16 rarely observed V segments, including chromosome 9 orphons, were excluded from the earlier analysis of under 650 of the donors. A later analysis found that most CMV-associated TCR beta chains appeared HLA-restricted, with HLA associations seemingly driven largely by CMV exposure. While some public TCRs were present in many individuals, most TCR sequences turned up only very rarely across donors. Linkage disequilibrium might explain the correlated functional status among segregating V segments, but an unknown experimental factor could not be excluded. A later analysis found that HLA-associated TCR beta chains were more clonally expanded and had lower generation probabilities than equally common non-associated chains. Immune exposure information for the cohort was limited to CMV serostatus. A later genetic analysis associated a missense DCLRE1C variant with V-gene and J-gene trimming of TCR beta chains, and an independent cohort replicated the association. Strong co-occurrence of HLA alleles, especially DR and DQ, made assigning TCR associations to individual alleles difficult. Specific HLA alleles were associated with 15,000 to 20,000 TCR beta sequences at a false discovery rate of 0.05 in a later analysis. According to the authors, the approach could potentially be generalized to other disease states and immunological phenotypes. Because some donors lacked HLA typing at each locus, the association tests relied only on the typed subset. Cytomegalovirus status was reported to be diagnosed by the classifier with high specificity and sensitivity in both the original and validation cohorts. Broadly in line with IMGT annotations, most TCR beta V segments showed up in productive rearrangements about 87% or about 30% of the time in an earlier analysis of 450 to 750 of the donors. A later analysis found that TCR association rates varied across HLA loci, with DRB1 alleles showing the most associated TCRs and HLA-C alleles the fewest. In vitro tests confirmed that a few of the cytomegalovirus-associated TCR beta chains recognize cytomegalovirus antigens. In the study, some 160 TCR beta chains were listed as associated with cytomegalovirus. Roughly uniform sequencing depth across donors was assumed in presence/absence analyses, although this assumption may not hold. A cluster of highly shared sequence variants was judged likely to represent a technical artifact of the sequencing pipeline. Because the 87-base-pair reads could not distinguish some IMGT-functional V segments, including TRBV6-2 and TRBV6-3, those segments were excluded. A further reported finding was that TCR beta sequences accurately predicted the HLA-A and HLA-B alleles for most subjects in the first cohort. In a later genetic analysis, fewer N-insertions in productive TCRs were reported among donors in an Asian-associated ancestry cluster than the roughly 700-donor mean.

Trimming takes 6 bases from V and 3 bases from J, and the germline ends sit 18 bases apart. CDR1 MDHEN and CDR2 SYDVKM were looked up in the germline V gene. The CDR3 spans 15 residues, from the cysteine through the phenylalanine. The sequence is cut down to CDR3 DNA, 45 bases in frame from base 1. To prepare the library, the immunoSEQ multiplex PCR assay was applied. The multiplex PCR relied on a mix of 60 forward primers for TCR Vbeta segments and 13 reverse primers for TCR Jbeta segments. Amplification of the CDR3 region of rearranged TCR beta genes was performed with a multiplex PCR assay on genomic DNA. Amplified TCR beta libraries were sequenced as 87-base-pair reads on the Illumina HiSeq System. Per the original workflow: In a later analysis, roughly 80 million unique TCR beta chains were counted across the 500 to 850 repertoires, and around 10 million of these chains were shared by at least two donors. A nearest-neighbor algorithm error-corrected the raw reads and collapsed the reads into unique sequences, merging closely related sequences to remove PCR and sequencing errors. Alignment of CDR3 sequences to IMGT reference sequences was used to assign V, D and J gene segments. For a sequence to be retained, at least a six-nucleotide match to both a V gene segment and a J gene segment was required. A rearrangement counted as productive if the CDR3 had no stop codons and remained in frame with V and J, and every other rearrangement counted as non-productive. CDR3 was defined by IMGT convention, running from the second conserved V-encoded cysteine to the conserved J-encoded phenylalanine. The earlier analysis of about 610 of the donors excluded any sequence lacking an unambiguous match to a single V gene segment. An earlier analysis of 587 of the donors classified V segments as functional when productive rearrangements were above 56.7% and as segregating when the standard deviation between donors was above 5%. A statistical classification framework was built to diagnose cytomegalovirus status from the catalog of TCR beta chain sequences. In a later analysis, V and J genes were assigned by comparing TCR nucleotide sequences against IMGT/GENE-DB human TR gene sequences. In a later analysis, CDR3 sequences and most-parsimonious VDJ recombination scenarios were assigned using the TCRdist pipeline. In a later analysis, each TCR beta chain was defined by its CDR3 amino acid sequence together with its V-gene family, and reads lacking a unique V-gene family were excluded. In a later analysis, several hundred highly shared, low-generation-probability nucleotide sequences were removed to address suspected cross-contamination and a sequencing artifact. In a later analysis, a clonal expansion index was calculated for each public chain from normalized within-repertoire ranks of inferred template counts. A later analysis computed generation probabilities with a VDJ recombination model fitted to out-of-frame rearrangements, and checked the results against IGoR. Hypergeometric tests were used in a later analysis to score TCR-TCR, TCR-HLA and TCR-CMV co-occurrence, with a repertoire-size bias correction applied to the TCR pairs. To estimate false discovery rates, a later analysis permuted the HLA or CMV assignments 20 times. A later analysis grouped co-occurring TCRs with DBSCAN, adding TCRdist sequence similarity when clustering within HLA-allele-positive subsets. For co-occurrence clustering, repertoires with fewer than 30,000 or more than 120,000 public chains were excluded, along with 5 or 6 repertoires with anomalous nucleotide sharing. TCRdb carries this immuneACCESS record with in-frame sequences only. Its versions omit some clonotypes, under half of them owing to an unresolved V gene in the studies checked, with the rest unexplained. That table furnishes V, J and clone size, whereas the DNA furnished D and trimming. The sample's table lists a count of about 52,000 clones. About 12% of the sample lies in the top ten.

Turning to this clone: It has no known antigen specificity.

The cohort was made up of 500 to 850 healthy bone marrow donors. At the time of sampling, every cohort member was nominally healthy, though immune exposures that went unrecorded were likely present. The donor was CMV seropositive and belonged to the group of 250 to 300 seropositive cohort members. A peripheral blood sample was collected from each donor, and TCR beta sequencing was performed on peripheral blood mononuclear cells. Genomic DNA extraction from the blood cell samples was performed with the Qiagen DNeasy Blood Extraction Kit. Sequenced material: PBMCs. This receptor was identified in an older woman in good health and CMV-seropositive. The sequence is built from TRBV28 and TRBJ2-7; the D gene is unclear. The CDR3 loop reads CASRPERTLLYEQYF. In nucleotide form, the sequence is TGTGCCAGCAGACCGGAGCGAACCCTGCTCTACGAGCAGTACTTC.